The rows below give T cell receptor beta chains drawn from one sample of a study of cytomegalovirus exposure and HLA in healthy donors. Assay used: immunoSEQ multiplex PCR; TCRdb lists only in-frame clones, some missing. This sample has under 200,000 clones, with about 80% found just once. The sequenced material came from PBMCs. The receptor set was obtained from a man aged 35 to 55 in good health and CMV-seropositive. CDR3s include the opening cysteine and the closing phenylalanine or tryptophan. A D gene is named only where the DNA matches it firmly. A row's size may be missing; if present it is once, few, many or a size class.

CDR3	DNA	D	size	J	V
CASGSPGHYEQYF	TGTGCCAGCGGGAGCCCTGGGCACTACGAGCAGTACTTC	.	.	TRBJ2-7	TRBV27
CASSQGQYSNQPQHF	TGTGCCAGCAGTCAGGGACAGTATAGCAATCAGCCCCAGCATTTT	TRBD1	.	TRBJ1-5	TRBV6-1
CASSVQTGPNYGYTF	TGTGCCAGCAGCGTACAGACAGGGCCTAACTATGGCTACACCTTC	TRBD1	.	TRBJ1-2	TRBV9
CASSLKVGAYYGYTF	TGTGCCAGCAGTCTGAAAGTAGGGGCCTATTATGGCTACACCTTC	.	.	TRBJ1-2	TRBV2
CASSSRSVGGYTF	TGTGCCAGCTCCTCAAGGAGCGTTGGTGGCTACACCTTC	.	.	TRBJ1-2	TRBV27
CASSSSGRPTGNTIYF	TGCGCCAGCAGCTCCTCAGGGCGTCCAACTGGAAACACCATATATTTT	.	.	TRBJ1-3	TRBV4-1
CASRSGGGGFGYTF	TGTGCCAGCCGAAGTGGGGGTGGGGGCTTTGGCTACACCTTC	.	.	TRBJ1-2	TRBV27
CASSQADSYEQYF	TGTGCCAGCAGCCAAGCAGACAGCTACGAGCAGTACTTC	.	.	TRBJ2-7	TRBV4-1
CASSAPDRVHEKLFF	TGTGCCAGCAGTGCCCCGGACAGGGTACATGAAAAACTGTTTTTT	TRBD1	.	TRBJ1-4	TRBV28
CASSEGVKIGGETQYF	TGTGCCAGCAGTGAAGGTGTCAAGATCGGAGGGGAGACCCAGTACTTC	.	.	TRBJ2-5	TRBV6-4
CASSYATGDTEAFF	TGTGCCAGCAGTTACGCCACAGGGGATACTGAAGCTTTCTTT	TRBD1	.	TRBJ1-1	TRBV6-5
CASSDRDRGYMNTEAFF	TGCGCCAGCAGCGACCGGGACAGGGGATACATGAACACTGAAGCTTTCTTT	TRBD1	.	TRBJ1-1	TRBV5-1
CASSLSGGGGNEQFF	TGTGCCAGCAGCTTAAGCGGGGGAGGTGGGAATGAGCAGTTCTTC	TRBD2	once	TRBJ2-1	TRBV7-3
CASSPDRERGYTF	TGTGCCAGCAGTCCGGACAGGGAGCGTGGCTACACCTTC	TRBD1	.	TRBJ1-2	TRBV2
CATSRDSQTQYF	TGTGCCACCAGCAGAGATAGCCAAACGCAGTATTTT	.	once	TRBJ2-3	TRBV15
CASSSWTGGNSGANVLTF	TGTGCCAGCAGCTCCTGGACAGGGGGTAACTCTGGGGCCAACGTCCTGACTTTC	TRBD1	few	TRBJ2-6	TRBV7-3
CASSQVSSVTGKDTQYF	TGTGCCAGCAGCCAAGTTTCTTCTGTTACAGGGAAAGATACGCAGTATTTT	.	once	TRBJ2-3	TRBV4-2
CASSLGTSVGTQYF	TGTGCCAGCAGCTTGGGGACTAGCGTGGGGACCCAGTACTTC	TRBD2	.	TRBJ2-5	TRBV5-4
CASSLFAGLNTEAFF	TGCGCCAGCAGCTTGTTTGCAGGCCTGAACACTGAAGCTTTCTTT	.	.	TRBJ1-1	TRBV5-1
CASSLGTGGRGNQPQHF	TGCGCCAGCAGCTTGGGGACAGGGGGCCGGGGCAATCAGCCCCAGCATTTT	TRBD1	.	TRBJ1-5	TRBV5-1
CASSSAQRDSYEQYF	TGTGCCAGCAGTTCTGCGCAGCGGGACTCCTACGAGCAGTACTTC	TRBD2	.	TRBJ2-7	TRBV28
CASSLAEAGANVLTF	TGCGCCAGCAGCTTGGCCGAGGCTGGGGCCAACGTCCTGACTTTC	.	.	TRBJ2-6	TRBV5-1
CASSIDRLSPGTGTYEQYF	TGTGCCAGTAGTATAGATCGCCTCTCTCCGGGGACAGGCACCTACGAGCAGTACTTC	TRBD1	.	TRBJ2-7	TRBV19
CARSSGRSTDTQYF	TGTGCCAGATCTAGCGGGAGGAGCACAGATACGCAGTATTTT	TRBD2	.	TRBJ2-3	TRBV2
CASSLGTGGFETQYF	TGTGCCAGCAGCTTGGGGACAGGGGGCTTCGAGACCCAGTACTTC	TRBD1	.	TRBJ2-5	TRBV7-7
CASSPAEGPSSSSYNEQFF	TGTGCCAGCAGCCCCGCCGAGGGCCCCTCGTCAAGCTCCTACAATGAGCAGTTCTTC	.	.	TRBJ2-1	TRBV7-2
CASSPSGGGTDTQYF	TGTGCCAGCAGCCCTTCGGGGGGTGGCACAGATACGCAGTATTTT	TRBD2	.	TRBJ2-3	TRBV9
CATSRDRVVWTDTQYF	TGTGCCACCAGCAGGGACAGGGTGGTTTGGACAGATACGCAGTATTTT	TRBD1	.	TRBJ2-3	TRBV15
CASSPPGLNTGELFF	TGTGCCAGCAGCCCCCCTGGACTGAACACCGGGGAGCTGTTTTTT	.	.	TRBJ2-2	TRBV7-9
CASSHLQRGEETQYF	TGCGCCAGCAGCCATTTGCAGCGGGGGGAAGAGACCCAGTACTTC	TRBD2	.	TRBJ2-5	TRBV4-1
CASSAHRGDIPVGETQYF	TGTGCCAGCAGCGCCCACAGGGGAGATATTCCCGTGGGAGAGACCCAGTACTTC	TRBD1	.	TRBJ2-5	TRBV7-9
CSAGTGAGGQETQYF	TGCAGCGCCGGGACAGGGGCCGGAGGCCAAGAGACCCAGTACTTC	TRBD1	.	TRBJ2-5	TRBV29-1